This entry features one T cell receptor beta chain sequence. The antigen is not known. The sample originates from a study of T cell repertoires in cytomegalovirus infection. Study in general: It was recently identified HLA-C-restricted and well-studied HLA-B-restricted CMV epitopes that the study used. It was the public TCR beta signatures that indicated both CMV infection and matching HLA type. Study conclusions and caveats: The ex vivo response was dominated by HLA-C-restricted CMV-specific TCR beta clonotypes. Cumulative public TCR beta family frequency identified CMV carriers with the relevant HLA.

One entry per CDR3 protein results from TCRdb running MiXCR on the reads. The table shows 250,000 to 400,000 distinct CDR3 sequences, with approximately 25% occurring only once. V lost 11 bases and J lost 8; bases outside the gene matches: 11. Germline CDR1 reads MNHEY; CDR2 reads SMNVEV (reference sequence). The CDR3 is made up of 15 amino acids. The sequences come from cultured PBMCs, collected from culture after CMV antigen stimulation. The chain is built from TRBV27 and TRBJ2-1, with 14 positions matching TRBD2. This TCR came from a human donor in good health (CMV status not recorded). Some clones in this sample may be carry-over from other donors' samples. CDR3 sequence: CAAHSPGLAGDEQFF. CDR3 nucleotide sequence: TGTGCCGCCCACTCCCCGGGACTAGCGGGAGATGAGCAGTTCTTC.